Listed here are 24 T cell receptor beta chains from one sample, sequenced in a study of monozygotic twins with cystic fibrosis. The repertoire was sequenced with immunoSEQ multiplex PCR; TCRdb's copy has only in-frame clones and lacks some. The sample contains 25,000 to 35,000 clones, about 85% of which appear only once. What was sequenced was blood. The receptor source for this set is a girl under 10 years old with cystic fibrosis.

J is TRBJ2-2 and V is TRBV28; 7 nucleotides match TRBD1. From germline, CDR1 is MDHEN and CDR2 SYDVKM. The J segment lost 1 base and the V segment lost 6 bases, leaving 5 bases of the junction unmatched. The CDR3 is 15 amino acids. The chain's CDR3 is CASRPGQLNTGELFF. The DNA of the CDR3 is TGTGCCAGCAGACCGGGACAGTTGAACACCGGGGAGCTGTTTTTT.

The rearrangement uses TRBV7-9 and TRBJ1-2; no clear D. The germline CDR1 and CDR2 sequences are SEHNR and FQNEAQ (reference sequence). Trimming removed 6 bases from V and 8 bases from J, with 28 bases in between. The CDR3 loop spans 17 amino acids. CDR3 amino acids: CASRPNPVPNALYGYTF. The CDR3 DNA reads TGTGCCAGCAGGCCTAACCCTGTACCAAACGCCCTCTACGGCTACACCTTC.

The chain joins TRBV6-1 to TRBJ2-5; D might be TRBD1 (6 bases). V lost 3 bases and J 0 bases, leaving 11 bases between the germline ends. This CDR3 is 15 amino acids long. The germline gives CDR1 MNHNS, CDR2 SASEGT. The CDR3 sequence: CASSEWGRYQETQYF. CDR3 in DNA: TGTGCCAGCAGTGAGTGGGGGCGCTACCAAGAGACCCAGTACTTC.

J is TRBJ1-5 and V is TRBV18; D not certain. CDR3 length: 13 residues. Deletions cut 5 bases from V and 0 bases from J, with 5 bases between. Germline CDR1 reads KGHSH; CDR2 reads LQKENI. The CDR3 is CASSTSSNQPQHF. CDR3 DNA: TGTGCCAGCTCAACGTCTAGCAATCAGCCCCAGCATTTT.

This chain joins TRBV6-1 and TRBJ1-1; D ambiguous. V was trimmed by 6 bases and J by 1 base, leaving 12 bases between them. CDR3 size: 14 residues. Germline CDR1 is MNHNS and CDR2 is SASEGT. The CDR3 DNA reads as TGTGCCAGCAGCGTAGTGGACGCGAACACTGAAGCTTTCTTT. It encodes CASSVVDANTEAFF.

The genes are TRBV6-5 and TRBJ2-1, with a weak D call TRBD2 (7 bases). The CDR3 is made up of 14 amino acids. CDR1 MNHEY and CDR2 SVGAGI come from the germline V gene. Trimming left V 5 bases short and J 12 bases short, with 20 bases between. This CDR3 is CASSKRGDWEGQFF. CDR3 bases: TGTGCCAGCAGTAAGAGGGGGGACTGGGAGGGGCAGTTCTTC.

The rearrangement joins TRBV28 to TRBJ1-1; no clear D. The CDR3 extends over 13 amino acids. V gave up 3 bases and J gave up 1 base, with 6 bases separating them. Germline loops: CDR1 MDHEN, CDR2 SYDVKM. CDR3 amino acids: CASSFPQNTEAFF. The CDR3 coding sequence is TGTGCCAGCAGTTTCCCCCAGAACACTGAAGCTTTCTTT.

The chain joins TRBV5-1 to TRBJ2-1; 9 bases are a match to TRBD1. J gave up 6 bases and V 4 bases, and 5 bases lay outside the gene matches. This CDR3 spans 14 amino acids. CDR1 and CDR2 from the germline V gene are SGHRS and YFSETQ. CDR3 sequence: CASSIRQGGNEQFF. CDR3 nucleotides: TGCGCCAGCAGCATTCGACAGGGGGGCAATGAGCAGTTCTTC.

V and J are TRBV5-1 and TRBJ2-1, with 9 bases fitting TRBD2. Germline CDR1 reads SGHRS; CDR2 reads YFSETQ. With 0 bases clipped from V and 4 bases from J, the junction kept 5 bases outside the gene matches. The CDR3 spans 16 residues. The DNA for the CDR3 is TGCGCCAGCAGCTTGGACGCGGGAGGGCCGTACAATGAGCAGTTCTTC. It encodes CASSLDAGGPYNEQFF.

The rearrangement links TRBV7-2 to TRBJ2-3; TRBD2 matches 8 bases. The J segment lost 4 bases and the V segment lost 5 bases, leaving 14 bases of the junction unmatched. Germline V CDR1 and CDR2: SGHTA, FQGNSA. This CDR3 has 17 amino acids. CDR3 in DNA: TGTGCCAGCAGCCTAGAAGAAGCGGGGGAATTATCAGATACGCAGTATTTT. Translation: CASSLEEAGELSDTQYF. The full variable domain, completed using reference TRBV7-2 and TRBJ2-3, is GAGVSQSPSNKVTEKGKDVELRCDPISGHTALYWYRQSLGQGLEFLIYFQGNSAPDKSGLPSDRFSAERTGGSVSTLTIQRTQQEDSAVYLCASSLEEAGELSDTQYFGPGTRLTVL.

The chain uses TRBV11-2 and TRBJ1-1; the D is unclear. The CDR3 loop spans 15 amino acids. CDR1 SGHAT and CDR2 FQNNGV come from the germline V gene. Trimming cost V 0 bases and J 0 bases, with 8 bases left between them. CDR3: CASSLDARLNTEAFF. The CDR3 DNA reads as TGTGCCAGCAGCTTAGATGCCAGGCTGAACACTGAAGCTTTCTTT.

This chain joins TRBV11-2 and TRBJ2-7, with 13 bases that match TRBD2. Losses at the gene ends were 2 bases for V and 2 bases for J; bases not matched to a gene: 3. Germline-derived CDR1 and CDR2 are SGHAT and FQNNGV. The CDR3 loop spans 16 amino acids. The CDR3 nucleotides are TGTGCCAGCAGCTTAAGGGGGACTAGCGGGACCTACGAGCAGTACTTC. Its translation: CASSLRGTSGTYEQYF.

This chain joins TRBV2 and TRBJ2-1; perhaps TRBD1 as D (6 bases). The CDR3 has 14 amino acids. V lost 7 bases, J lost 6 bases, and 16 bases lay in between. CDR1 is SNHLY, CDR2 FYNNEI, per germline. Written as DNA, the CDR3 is TGTGCCAGCACTGGGGGAACAGGGTCCAATGAGCAGTTCTTC. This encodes CASTGGTGSNEQFF.

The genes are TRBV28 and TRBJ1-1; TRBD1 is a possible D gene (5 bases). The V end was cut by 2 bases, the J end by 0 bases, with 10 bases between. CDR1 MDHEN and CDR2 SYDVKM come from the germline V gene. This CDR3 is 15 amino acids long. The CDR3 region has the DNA TGTGCCAGCAGTTTAATGTGGGGACTGAACACTGAAGCTTTCTTT. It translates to CASSLMWGLNTEAFF.

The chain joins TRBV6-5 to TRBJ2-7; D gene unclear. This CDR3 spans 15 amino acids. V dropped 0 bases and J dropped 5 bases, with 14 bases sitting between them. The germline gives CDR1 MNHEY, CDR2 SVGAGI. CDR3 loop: CASSYSSDPLDEQYF. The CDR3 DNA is TGTGCCAGCAGTTACTCGTCGGACCCCTTAGACGAGCAGTACTTC.

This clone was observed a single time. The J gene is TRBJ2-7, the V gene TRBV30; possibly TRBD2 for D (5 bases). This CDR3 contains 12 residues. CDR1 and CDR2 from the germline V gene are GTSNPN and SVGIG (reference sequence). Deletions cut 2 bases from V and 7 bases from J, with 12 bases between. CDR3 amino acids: CAWSTGSREQYF. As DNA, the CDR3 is TGTGCCTGGAGTACGGGGAGCAGGGAGCAGTACTTC.

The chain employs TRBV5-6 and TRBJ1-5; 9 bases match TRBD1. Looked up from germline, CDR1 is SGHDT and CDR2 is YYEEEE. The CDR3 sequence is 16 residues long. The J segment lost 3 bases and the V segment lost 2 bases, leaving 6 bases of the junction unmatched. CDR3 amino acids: CASSFRDRALNQPQHF. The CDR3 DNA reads TGTGCCAGCAGCTTTCGGGACAGGGCACTCAATCAGCCCCAGCATTTT.

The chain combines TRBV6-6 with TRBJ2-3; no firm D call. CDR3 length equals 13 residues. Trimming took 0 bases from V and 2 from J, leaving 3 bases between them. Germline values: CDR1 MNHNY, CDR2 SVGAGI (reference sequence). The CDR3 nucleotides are TGTGCCAGCAGTTACTCTAACACAGATACGCAGTATTTT. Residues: CASSYSNTDTQYF.

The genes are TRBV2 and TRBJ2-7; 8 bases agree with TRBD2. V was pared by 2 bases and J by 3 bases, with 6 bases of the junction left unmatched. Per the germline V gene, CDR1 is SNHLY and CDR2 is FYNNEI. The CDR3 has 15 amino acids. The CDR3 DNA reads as TGTGCCAGCAGTGAATCCGGGAGGGGACTCTACGAGCAGTACTTC. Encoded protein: CASSESGRGLYEQYF.

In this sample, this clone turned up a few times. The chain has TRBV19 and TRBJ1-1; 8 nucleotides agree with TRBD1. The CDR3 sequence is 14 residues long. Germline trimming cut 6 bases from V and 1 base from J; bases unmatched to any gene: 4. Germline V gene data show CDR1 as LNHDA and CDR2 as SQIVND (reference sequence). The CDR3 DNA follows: TGTGCCAGTAGAAAACAGGGGGGGAACACTGAAGCTTTCTTT. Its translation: CASRKQGGNTEAFF.

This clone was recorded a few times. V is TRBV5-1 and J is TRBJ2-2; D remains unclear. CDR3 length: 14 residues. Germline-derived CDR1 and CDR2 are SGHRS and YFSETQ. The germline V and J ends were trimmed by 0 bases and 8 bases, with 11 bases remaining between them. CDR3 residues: CASSLGRAPGELFF. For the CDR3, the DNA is TGCGCCAGCAGCTTGGGCCGGGCCCCTGGGGAGCTGTTTTTT. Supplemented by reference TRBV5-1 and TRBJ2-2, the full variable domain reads KAGVTQTPRYLIKTRGQQVTLSCSPISGHRSVSWYQQTPGQGLQFLFEYFSETQRNKGNFPGRFSGRQFSNSRSEMNVSTLELGDSALYLCASSLGRAPGELFFGEGSRLTVL.

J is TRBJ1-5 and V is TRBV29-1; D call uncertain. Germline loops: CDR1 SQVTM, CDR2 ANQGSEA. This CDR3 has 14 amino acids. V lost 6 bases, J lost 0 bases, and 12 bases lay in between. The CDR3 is CSVLVDGSNQPQHF. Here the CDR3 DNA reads TGCAGCGTCCTAGTCGACGGTAGCAATCAGCCCCAGCATTTT. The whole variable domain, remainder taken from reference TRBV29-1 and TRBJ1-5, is SAVISQKPSRDICQRGTSLTIQCQVDSQVTMMFWYRQQPGQSLTLIATANQGSEATYESGFVIDKFPISRPNLTFSTLTVSNMSPEDSSIYLCSVLVDGSNQPQHFGDGTRLSIL.

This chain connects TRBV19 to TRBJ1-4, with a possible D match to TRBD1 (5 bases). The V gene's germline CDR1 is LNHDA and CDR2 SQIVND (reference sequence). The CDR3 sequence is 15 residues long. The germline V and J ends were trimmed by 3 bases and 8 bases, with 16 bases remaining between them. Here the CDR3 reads CASSMDLRGGEKLFF. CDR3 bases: TGTGCCAGTAGTATGGACCTGCGGGGCGGGGAAAAACTGTTTTTT. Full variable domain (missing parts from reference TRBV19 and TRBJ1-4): DGGITQSPKYLFRKEGQNVTLSCEQNLNHDAMYWYRQDPGQGLRLIYYSQIVNDFQKGDIAEGYSVSREKKESFPLTVTSAQKNPTAFYLCASSMDLRGGEKLFFGSGTQLSVL.

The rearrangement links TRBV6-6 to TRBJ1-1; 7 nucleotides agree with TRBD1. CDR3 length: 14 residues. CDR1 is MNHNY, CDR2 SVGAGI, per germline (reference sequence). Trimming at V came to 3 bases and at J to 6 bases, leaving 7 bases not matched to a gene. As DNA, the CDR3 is TGTGCCAGCAGTTATTCGACAGGGCAGGCTGAAGCTTTCTTT. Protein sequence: CASSYSTGQAEAFF.